This entry lists 29 T cell receptor beta chains sequenced from one sample in a study of tumor and adjacent non-tumor tissue in lung cancer. The template was RNA from unsorted bulk tissue. TCRbeta libraries were built with three rounds of nested PCR, modified from ARM-PCR. One entry per CDR3 protein results from TCRdb running MiXCR on the multiplex PCR reads. Of around 200,000 distinct CDR3 sequences in the sample, over 55% were seen once. The sequenced sample was lung tumor tissue. The receptors derive from a man between 60 and 75 years old with non-small cell lung cancer.

Notes on this clonotype: At one end, the junction sequence differs from germline, possibly due to a read error. This chain uses TRBV24-1 with TRBJ2-3; 8 bases are shared with TRBD2. Germline CDR1 and CDR2: KGHDR and SFDVKD. This CDR3 spans 14 amino acids. CDR3 in amino acids: CVTSGSTLPDTQYF. CDR3 DNA sequence: TGTGTCACCAGCGGGAGTACGCTGCCAGATACGCAATATTTT.

As regards this clonotype: One end of the junction does not line up with germline, which may come from a read error. The chain combines TRBV20-1 with TRBJ2-1; the D is unclear. CDR1 and CDR2 (germline): DFQATT, SNEGSKA (reference sequence). The CDR3 runs to 15 residues. CDR3: CSARAHLLSYNEQLF. CDR3 in DNA: TGCAGTGCTAGAGCTCACCTGCTCTCCTACAATGAGCAGCTCTTC.

This chain uses TRBV5-6 with TRBJ2-2; D is undetermined. The CDR3 extends over 14 amino acids. Looked up from germline, CDR1 is SGHDT and CDR2 is YYEEEE. V was clipped by 5 bases and J by 1 base, with 9 bases between them. The CDR3 bases are TGTGCCAGCAGGAGAAAGCTGAACACCGGGGAGCTGTTTTTT. Protein sequence: CASRRKLNTGELFF.

For the CDR3, the DNA is TGTGCCAGCAGCTTAGGCCCGGGACAGGGAACTTTCTTT. Its protein product is CASSLGPGQGTFF. The chain joins TRBV7-6 to TRBJ1-1, with TRBD1 identical over 9 bases. The CDR3 runs to 13 residues. The junction had 6 bases not matched to a gene; V was cut back by 1 base and J by 12 bases. The V gene's germline CDR1 is SGHVS and CDR2 FNYEAQ.

This clonotype has just a few counts. The rearrangement uses TRBV15 and TRBJ2-5; TRBD2 aligns across 11 bases. Germline V gene sequence: CDR1 LNHNV, CDR2 YYDKDF (reference sequence). Trimming took 5 bases from V and 2 from J; bases not matched to a gene: 13. CDR3 length equals 18 residues. The CDR3 here is CATSPKRHSGGDQETQYF. CDR3 DNA sequence: TGTGCCACCAGCCCAAAGCGCCATAGCGGGGGGGATCAAGAGACCCAGTACTTC.

A note on this clonotype: A much larger clonotype is one base distant, so this may be a read error. The rearrangement joins TRBV20-1 to TRBJ2-3, with unresolved D. Germline assignment: CDR1 DFQATT and CDR2 SNEGSKA (reference sequence). The CDR3 consists of 14 residues. Trimming left V 5 bases short and J 0 bases short, with 12 bases between. CDR3 protein: CSADGRRSTDTQYF. The DNA for the CDR3 is TGCAGTGCTGACGGCCGGCGTAGCACAGATACGCAGTATTTT.

To note about this clonotype: At one end, the junction sequence differs from germline, possibly due to a read error. The CDR3 sequence: CACSAPIGLPPYEQYF. As DNA, the CDR3 is TGTGCCTGCAGCGCGCCCATAGGGTTGCCCCCCTACGAGCAGTACTTC. V gene TRBV5-4 combines with J gene TRBJ2-7; no clear D gene. Germline CDR1 reads SGHNT; CDR2 reads YYREEE (reference sequence). This CDR3 is built from 16 residues.

Remarks on this clonotype: A much larger clone differs from this one at a single base, so this may be a read error. The rearrangement links TRBV28 to TRBJ1-2, with D perhaps matching TRBD1 (5 bases). The germline V gene encodes CDR1 MDHEN and CDR2 SYDVKM. V gave up 6 bases and J gave up 4 bases, with 12 bases separating them. This CDR3 is 13 amino acids long. As DNA, the CDR3 is TGTGCCAGCAGGCCTACAGGACCCTATGGCTACACCTTC. Its protein is CASRPTGPYGYTF.

The chain joins TRBV12-3 or TRBV12-4 to TRBJ2-1; 7 positions agree with TRBD2. The J segment lost 6 bases and the V segment lost 9 bases, leaving 11 bases of the junction unmatched. This CDR3 is 14 amino acids long. In nucleotides, the CDR3 is TGTGCCAGGAGCTCCGACTTAGCGGGCAATGAGCAGTTCTTC. It codes for CARSSDLAGNEQFF.

With regard to this clonotype: One end of the junction does not line up with germline, which may come from a read error. The J gene is TRBJ1-3, the V gene TRBV6-5; D might be TRBD1 (5 bases). Germline lookup yields CDR1 MNHEY and CDR2 SVGAGI. The CDR3 length is 16 residues. CDR3 sequence (DNA): TGTGCCAGCAGTTATGGGGGATCTTTCTCGGGAAACCCCATATATTTT. It specifies CASSYGGSFSGNPIYF.

The rearrangement uses TRBV30 and TRBJ2-7, with D perhaps matching TRBD1 or TRBD2 (5 bases each). The CDR3 runs to 21 residues. V was shortened by 3 bases and J by 4 bases, with 37 bases between the two germline ends. The germline V gene encodes CDR1 GTSNPN and CDR2 SVGIG (reference sequence). For the CDR3, the DNA is TGTGCCTGGAGGGGGGAGAGAGGCGGTTTAGTCGGTGGTCCCAGGAAATACGAGCAGTACTTC. Residues: CAWRGERGGLVGGPRKYEQYF.

Concerning this clonotype itself: One end of the junction is discordant with germline, which a read error may explain. This chain joins TRBV10-1 and TRBJ2-1, with 8 bases lining up with TRBD2. The CDR3 consists of 14 residues. Per germline, CDR1 WNHNN and CDR2 SYGVQD (reference sequence). CDR3 protein: CTRSLPGLVNEQFF. DNA for the CDR3: TGCACCAGGAGCCTTCCGGGACTAGTCAATGAGCAGTTCTTC.

This clonotype came up a few times. J is TRBJ1-5 and V is TRBV7-9; D call uncertain. CDR1 SEHNR and CDR2 FQNEAQ come from the germline V gene (reference sequence). The length of the CDR3 is 13 residues. The V end was cut by 5 bases, the J end by 6 bases, with 11 bases between. The CDR3 loop reads CASSLQVGQPQHF. In DNA form, the CDR3 reads TGTGCCAGCAGCCTTCAGGTGGGTCAGCCCCAGCATTTT.

With respect to this clonotype: One end of the junction varies from germline; a read error may be responsible. The chain combines TRBV6-5 with TRBJ2-7; 8 nucleotides match TRBD1. The V gene's germline CDR1 is MNHEY and CDR2 SVGAGI. This CDR3 is built from 15 residues. The CDR3 sequence: CANSYGRTGQGEQYF. CDR3 DNA: TGTGCCAACAGTTACGGTCGGACAGGGCAGGGCGAGCAGTACTTC.

This clonotype was counted ten times or more. This chain uses TRBV20-1 with TRBJ1-2; a weak D match, TRBD1 (6 bases). This CDR3 has 14 residues. The germline CDR1 and CDR2 sequences are DFQATT and SNEGSKA (reference sequence). V was cut by 6 bases and J by 0 bases, with 14 bases left in between. The CDR3, as DNA: TGCAGTGCCGATTCCGGGACACCTAACTATGGCTACACCTTC. Translating it yields CSADSGTPNYGYTF.

A single count supports this clonotype. The germline gene is not matched at one end of the junction; a read error may be the cause. This chain joins TRBV11-3 and TRBJ2-4; a weak D match, TRBD1 (6 bases). CDR1 is SGHNT, CDR2 YENEEA, per germline. CDR3 size: 14 residues. The chain's CDR3 is CASSSGAGDGIQYF. CDR3 nucleotide sequence: TGTGCTAGCAGTTCAGGGGCAGGGGATGGCATTCAGTACTTC.

This chain links TRBV28 with TRBJ2-1, with TRBD2 matching 10 bases. The junction had 9 bases not matched to a gene; V was cut back by 6 bases and J by 7 bases. The CDR3 contains 15 residues. Germline V gene data show CDR1 as MDHEN and CDR2 as SYDVKM. The CDR3 loop is CASRTPLAGVNEQFF. The CDR3 DNA sequence: TGTGCCAGCAGAACCCCCCTAGCGGGAGTAAATGAGCAGTTCTTC.

The chain's CDR3 is CSAISGREHVQFF. In DNA, the CDR3 is TGCAGTGCCATTAGCGGGAGGGAACATGTGCAGTTCTTC. V is TRBV20-1 and J is TRBJ2-1; 11 bases align to TRBD2. Germline assignment: CDR1 DFQATT and CDR2 SNEGSKA (reference sequence). V lost 6 bases to trimming and J lost 12 bases; unmatched junction nucleotides: 10. The CDR3 totals 13 residues.

J is TRBJ2-1 and V is TRBV11-2; TRBD1 agrees at 9 bases. With V trimmed by 7 bases and J by 8 bases, 9 bases remained unmatched. In germline, CDR1 is SGHAT, CDR2 FQNNGV. This CDR3 region has 14 residues. CDR3 in amino acids: CASISGTGNDEQFF. Here the CDR3 DNA reads TGTGCCAGCATCTCAGGGACAGGGAACGATGAGCAGTTCTTC.

This clonotype appeared a few times. A read error may explain this, as a much larger clone is one base away. The chain joins TRBV29-1 to TRBJ2-1, with 10 bases that match TRBD2. Trimming cost V 4 bases and J 6 bases; bases outside gene matches: 6. Germline values: CDR1 SQVTM, CDR2 ANQGSEA. The CDR3 has 14 amino acids. The CDR3 spells CSVVAGGLRNEQFF. CDR3 bases: TGCAGCGTTGTAGCGGGAGGACTACGCAATGAGCAGTTCTTC.

The chain recombines TRBV4-3 with TRBJ2-1, with unresolved D. CDR1 and CDR2 (germline): LGHNA, YSLEER. Between the trimmed V and J ends, which lost 1 base and 5 bases, there was a span of 12 bases. The CDR3 has 15 amino acids. CDR3 in amino acids: CASSQVGPRNNEQFF. The CDR3 DNA reads as TGCGCCAGCAGCCAAGTCGGCCCTCGGAACAATGAGCAGTTCTTC.

A word on this clonotype: With a much larger clone just one base away, this may be a read error. This rearrangement joins TRBV12-3 or TRBV12-4 to TRBJ2-2; D might be TRBD1 (7 bases). The CDR3 runs to 15 residues. Trimming took off 10 bases at V and 3 bases at J, with 18 bases between the two ends. The chain's CDR3 is CATTPRRGHTGELFF. The CDR3 region has the DNA TGTGCCACCACCCCCCGGAGGGGGCACACCGGGGAGCTGTTTTTT.

The chain carries TRBV5-1 and TRBJ2-3; tentative D call: TRBD2 (5 bases). Germline V gene sequence: CDR1 SGHRS, CDR2 YFSETQ. There are 11 residues in the CDR3. V dropped 5 bases and J dropped 8 bases, with 9 bases sitting between them. CDR3 amino acids: CASRRAVTQYF. CDR3 sequence (DNA): TGCGCCAGCAGGCGGGCAGTTACGCAGTATTTT.

Regarding this clonotype: With a much larger clone just one base away, this may be a read error. This chain joins TRBV6-2 or TRBV6-3 and TRBJ2-3; D unresolved. CDR3 length equals 12 residues. Looked up from germline, CDR1 is MNHEY and CDR2 is SVGEGT. CDR3 sequence: CVSSYTTDTQYF. The CDR3 nucleotides read TGTGTCAGCAGTTACACCACAGATACGCAGTATTTT.

Concerning this clonotype itself: The junction shows a germline mismatch at one end, possibly a read error. V gene TRBV4-2 combines with J gene TRBJ2-2; D gene uncertain. Germline V CDR1 and CDR2: LGHNA, YNFKEQ. This CDR3 contains 17 residues. The CDR3 DNA is TGTACCAGCAGCCAAGCCCCACAAGGCTCTGGCACCGGGGAGCTGTTTTTT. This translates into CTSSQAPQGSGTGELFF.

This clonotype was seen repeatedly, ten times or more. This rearrangement joins TRBV12-3 or TRBV12-4 to TRBJ2-5, with D possibly TRBD2 on 6 matching bases. V was shortened by 6 bases and J by 2 bases, with 19 bases between the two germline ends. The CDR3 runs 16 residues. For the CDR3, the DNA is TGTGCCAGCAGCCCCGATTGGACGGGGGATCAAGAGACCCAGTACTTC. This translates into CASSPDWTGDQETQYF.

In its sample, this clonotype was seen many times. The chain employs TRBV6-6 and TRBJ2-3, with D perhaps matching TRBD2 (6 bases). This CDR3 has 14 residues. Germline V gene data show CDR1 as MNHNY and CDR2 as SVGAGI (reference sequence). V shed 7 bases and J shed 0 bases, with 11 bases lying between them. The CDR3: CASTLARSTDTQYF. The CDR3 DNA follows: TGTGCCAGCACTCTAGCGCGAAGCACAGATACGCAGTATTTT.

This clonotype occurred once. The chain links TRBV12-3 or TRBV12-4 to TRBJ1-1; D ambiguous. The CDR3 extends over 13 amino acids. Trimming stripped 3 bases from V and 4 bases from J, with 9 bases between. The chain's CDR3 is CASSFQAVTEAFF. The CDR3 DNA is TGTGCCAGCAGTTTTCAGGCCGTCACTGAAGCTTTCTTT.

Concerning this clonotype: An end of the junction does not agree with germline; a read error may underlie this. The chain has TRBV20-1 and TRBJ2-3, with D maybe TRBD2 (6 bases). The CDR3 totals 14 residues. Germline loops: CDR1 DFQATT, CDR2 SNEGSKA (reference sequence). The CDR3 sequence: CSPSLGLTTDTQYF. CDR3 sequence (DNA): TGCAGTCCTAGTCTAGGACTAACGACAGATACGCAGTATTTT.